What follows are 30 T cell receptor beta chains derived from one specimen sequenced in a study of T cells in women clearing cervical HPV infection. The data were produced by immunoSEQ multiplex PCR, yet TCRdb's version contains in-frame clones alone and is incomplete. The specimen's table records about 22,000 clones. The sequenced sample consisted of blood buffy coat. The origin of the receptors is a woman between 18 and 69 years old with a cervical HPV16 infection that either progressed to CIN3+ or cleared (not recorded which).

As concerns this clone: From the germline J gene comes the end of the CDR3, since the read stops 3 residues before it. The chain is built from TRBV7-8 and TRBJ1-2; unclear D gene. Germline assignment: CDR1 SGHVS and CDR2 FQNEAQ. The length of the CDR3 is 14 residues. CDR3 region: CASSLIVGVAGYTF. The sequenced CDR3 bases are TGTGCCAGCAGCTTAATCGTCGGGGTGGCGGGC.

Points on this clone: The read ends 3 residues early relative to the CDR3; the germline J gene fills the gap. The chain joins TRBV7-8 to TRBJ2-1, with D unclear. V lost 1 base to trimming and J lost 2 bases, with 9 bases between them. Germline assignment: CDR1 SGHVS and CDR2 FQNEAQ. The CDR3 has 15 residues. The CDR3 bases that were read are TGTGCCAGCAGCTTAGGTGGCTCCGCCTACAATGAG. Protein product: CASSLGGSAYNE. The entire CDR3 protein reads CASSLGGSAYNEQFF. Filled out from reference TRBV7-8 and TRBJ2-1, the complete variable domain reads GAGVSQSPRYKVAKRGQDVALRCDPISGHVSLFWYQQALGQGPEFLTYFQNEAQLDKSGLPSDRFFAERPEGSVSTLKIQRTQQEDSAVYLCASSLGGSAYNEQFFGPGTRLTVL.

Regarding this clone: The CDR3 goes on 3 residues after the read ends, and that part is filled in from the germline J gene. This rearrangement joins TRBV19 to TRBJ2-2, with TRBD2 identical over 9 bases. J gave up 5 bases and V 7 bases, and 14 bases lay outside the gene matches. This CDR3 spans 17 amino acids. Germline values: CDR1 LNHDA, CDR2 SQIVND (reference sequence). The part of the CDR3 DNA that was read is TGTGCCAGTAAAGGTCTGCGGGAGGGTCCTCAGACCGGGGAG. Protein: CASKGLREGPQTGE. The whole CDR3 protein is CASKGLREGPQTGELFF.

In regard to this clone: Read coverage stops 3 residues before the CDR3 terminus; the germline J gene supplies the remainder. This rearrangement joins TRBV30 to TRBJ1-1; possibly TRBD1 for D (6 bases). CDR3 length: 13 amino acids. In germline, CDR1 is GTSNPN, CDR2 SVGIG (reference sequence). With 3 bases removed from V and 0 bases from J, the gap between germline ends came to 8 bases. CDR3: CAWSRGMNTEAFF. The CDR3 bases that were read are TGTGCCTGGAGCAGGGGTATGAACACTGAA.

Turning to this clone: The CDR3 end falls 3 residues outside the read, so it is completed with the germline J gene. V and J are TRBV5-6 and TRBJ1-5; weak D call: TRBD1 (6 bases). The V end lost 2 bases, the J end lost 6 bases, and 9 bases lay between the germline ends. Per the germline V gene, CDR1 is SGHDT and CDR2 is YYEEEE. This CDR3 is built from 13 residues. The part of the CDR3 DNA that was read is TGTGCCAGCAGCTTATGGGGGCTTCAGCCC. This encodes CASSLWGLQP. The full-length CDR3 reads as CASSLWGLQPQHF.

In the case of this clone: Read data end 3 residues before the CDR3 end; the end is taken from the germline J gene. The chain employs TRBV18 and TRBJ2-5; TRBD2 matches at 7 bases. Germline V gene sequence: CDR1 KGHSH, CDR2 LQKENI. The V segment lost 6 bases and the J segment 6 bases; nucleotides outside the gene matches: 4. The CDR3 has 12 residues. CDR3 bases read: TGTGCCAGCTCGGCGGGGGTGCAGACC. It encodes CASSAGVQT. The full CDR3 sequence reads CASSAGVQTQYF.

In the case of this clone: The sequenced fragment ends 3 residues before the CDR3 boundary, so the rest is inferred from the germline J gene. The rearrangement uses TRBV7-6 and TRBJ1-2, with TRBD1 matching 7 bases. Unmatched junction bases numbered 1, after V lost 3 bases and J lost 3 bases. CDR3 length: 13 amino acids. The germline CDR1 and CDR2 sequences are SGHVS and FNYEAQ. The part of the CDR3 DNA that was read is TGTGCCAGCAGCTTCCAGGGGGACTATGGC. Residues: CASSFQGDYG. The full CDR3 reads CASSFQGDYGYTF.

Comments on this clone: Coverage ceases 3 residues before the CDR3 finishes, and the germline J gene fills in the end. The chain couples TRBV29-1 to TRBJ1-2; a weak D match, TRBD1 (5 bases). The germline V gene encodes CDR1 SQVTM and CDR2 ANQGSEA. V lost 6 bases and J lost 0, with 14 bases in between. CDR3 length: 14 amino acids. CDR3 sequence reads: CSVGDSWPNYGYTF. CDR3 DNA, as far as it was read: TGCAGCGTGGGAGACAGTTGGCCTAACTATGGC.

Here the CDR3 reads CASSFAGILGTDTQYF. The DNA read from the CDR3 is TGCGCCAGCAGCTTTGCGGGAATTTTGGGCACAGATACG. This rearrangement joins TRBV5-1 to TRBJ2-3; D may be TRBD2 (6 bases). The read gets to within 3 residues of the CDR3 end, and the germline J gene fills in the rest. The V and J ends lost 2 bases and 1 base respectively, with 14 bases between them. Germline V gene data show CDR1 as SGHRS and CDR2 as YFSETQ. The CDR3 loop spans 16 amino acids.

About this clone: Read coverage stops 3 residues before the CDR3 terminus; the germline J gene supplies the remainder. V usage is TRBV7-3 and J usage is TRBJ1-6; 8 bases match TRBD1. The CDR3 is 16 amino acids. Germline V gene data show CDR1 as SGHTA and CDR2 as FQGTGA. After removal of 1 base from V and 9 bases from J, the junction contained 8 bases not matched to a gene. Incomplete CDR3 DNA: TGTGCCAGCAGCTTAAACGCAGGGGGCAACGGTTCACCC. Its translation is CASSLNAGGNGSP. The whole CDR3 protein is CASSLNAGGNGSPLHF. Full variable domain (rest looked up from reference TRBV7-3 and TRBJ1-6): GAGVSQTPSNKVTEKGKYVELRCDPISGHTALYWYRQSLGQGPEFLIYFQGTGAADDSGLPNDRFFAVRPEGSVSTLKIQRTERGDSAVYLCASSLNAGGNGSPLHFGNGTRLTVT.

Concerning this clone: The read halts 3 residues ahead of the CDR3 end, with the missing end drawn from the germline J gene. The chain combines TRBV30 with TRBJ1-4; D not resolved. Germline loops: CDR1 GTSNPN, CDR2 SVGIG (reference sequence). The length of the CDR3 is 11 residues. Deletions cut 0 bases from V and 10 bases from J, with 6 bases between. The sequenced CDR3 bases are TGTGCCTGGAGTGTTAGTGGAAAA. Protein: CAWSVSGK. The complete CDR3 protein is CAWSVSGKLFF.

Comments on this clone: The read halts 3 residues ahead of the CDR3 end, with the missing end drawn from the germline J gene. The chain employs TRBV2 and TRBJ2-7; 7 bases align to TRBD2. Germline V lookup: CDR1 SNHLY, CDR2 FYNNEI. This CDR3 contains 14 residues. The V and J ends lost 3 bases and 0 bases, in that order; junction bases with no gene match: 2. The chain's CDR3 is CASSEASGSYEQYF. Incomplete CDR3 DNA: TGTGCCAGCAGTGAGGCTAGCGGCTCCTACGAG.

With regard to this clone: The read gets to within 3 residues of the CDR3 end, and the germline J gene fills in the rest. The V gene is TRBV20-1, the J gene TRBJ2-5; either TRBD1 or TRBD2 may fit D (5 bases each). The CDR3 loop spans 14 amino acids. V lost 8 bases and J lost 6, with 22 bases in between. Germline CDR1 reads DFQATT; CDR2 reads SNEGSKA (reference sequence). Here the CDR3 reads CSSRGQGPSKTQYF. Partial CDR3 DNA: TGCAGTTCGAGGGGCCAGGGTCCCTCCAAGACC.

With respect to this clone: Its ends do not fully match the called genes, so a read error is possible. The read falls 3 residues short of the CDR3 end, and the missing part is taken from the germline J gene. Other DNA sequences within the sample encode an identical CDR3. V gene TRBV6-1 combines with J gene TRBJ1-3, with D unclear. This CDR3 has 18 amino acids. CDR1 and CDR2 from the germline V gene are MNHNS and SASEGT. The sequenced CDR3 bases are TGTGCCAGCAGTGAATTCGATCAACGGGGTGCCTCTGGAAACACA. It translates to CASSEFDQRGASGNT. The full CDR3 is CASSEFDQRGASGNTIYF.

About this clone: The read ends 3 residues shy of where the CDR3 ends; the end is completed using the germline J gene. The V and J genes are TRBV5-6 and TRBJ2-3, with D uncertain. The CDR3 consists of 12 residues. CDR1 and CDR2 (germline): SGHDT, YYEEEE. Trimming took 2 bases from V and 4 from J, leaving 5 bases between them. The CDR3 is CASSFYADTQYF. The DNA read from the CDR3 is TGTGCCAGCAGCTTTTATGCAGATACG.

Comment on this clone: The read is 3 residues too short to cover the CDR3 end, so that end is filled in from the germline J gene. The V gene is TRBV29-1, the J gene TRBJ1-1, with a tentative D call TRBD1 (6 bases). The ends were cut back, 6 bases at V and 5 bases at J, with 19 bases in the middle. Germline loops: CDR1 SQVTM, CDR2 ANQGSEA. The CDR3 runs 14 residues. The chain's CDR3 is CSVAVGAFWTEAFF. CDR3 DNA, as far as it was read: TGCAGCGTAGCTGTGGGGGCATTTTGGACTGAA.

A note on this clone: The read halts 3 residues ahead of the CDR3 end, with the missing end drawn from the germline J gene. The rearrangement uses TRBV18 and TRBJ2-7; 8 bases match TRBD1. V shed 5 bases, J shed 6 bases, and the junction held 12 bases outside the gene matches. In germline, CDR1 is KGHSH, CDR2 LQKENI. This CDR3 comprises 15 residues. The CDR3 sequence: CASSRLGQGVSEQYF. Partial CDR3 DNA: TGTGCCAGCTCAAGGCTCGGACAGGGAGTATCCGAG.

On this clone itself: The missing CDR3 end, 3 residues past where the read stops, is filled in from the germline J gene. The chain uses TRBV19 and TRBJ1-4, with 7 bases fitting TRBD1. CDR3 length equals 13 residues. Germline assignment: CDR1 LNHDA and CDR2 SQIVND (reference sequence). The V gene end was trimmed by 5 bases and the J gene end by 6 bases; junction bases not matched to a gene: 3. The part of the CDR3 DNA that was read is TGTGCCAGTAGTCGGCAGGGGGATGAAAAA. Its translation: CASSRQGDEK. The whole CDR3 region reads CASSRQGDEKLFF.

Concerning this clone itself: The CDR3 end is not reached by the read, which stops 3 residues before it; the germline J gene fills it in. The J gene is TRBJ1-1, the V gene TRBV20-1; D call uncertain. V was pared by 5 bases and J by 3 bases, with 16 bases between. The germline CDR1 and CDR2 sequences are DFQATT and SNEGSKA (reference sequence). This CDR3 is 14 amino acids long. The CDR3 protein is CSAGGIRGDTEAFF. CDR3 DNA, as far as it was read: TGCAGTGCTGGAGGGATTCGGGGAGACACTGAA.

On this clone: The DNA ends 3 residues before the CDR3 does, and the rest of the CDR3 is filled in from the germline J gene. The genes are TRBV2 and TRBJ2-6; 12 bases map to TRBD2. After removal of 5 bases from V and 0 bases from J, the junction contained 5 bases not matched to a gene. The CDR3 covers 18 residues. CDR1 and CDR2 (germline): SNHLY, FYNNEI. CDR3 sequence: CASSRLAGVGSGANVLTF. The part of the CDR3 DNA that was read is TGTGCCAGCAGTCGACTAGCGGGAGTGGGCTCTGGGGCCAACGTC.

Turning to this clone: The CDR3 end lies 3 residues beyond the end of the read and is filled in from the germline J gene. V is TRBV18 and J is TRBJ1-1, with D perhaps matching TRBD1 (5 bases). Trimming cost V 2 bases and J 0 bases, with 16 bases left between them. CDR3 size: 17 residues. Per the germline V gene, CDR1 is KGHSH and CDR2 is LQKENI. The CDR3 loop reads CASSPKDINLLNTEAFF. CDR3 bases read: TGTGCCAGCTCACCAAAGGACATAAATTTATTGAACACTGAA.

The CDR3 DNA, read in part, is TGTGCCAGCTCACCACAGGGACAGGGGAACTATGGC. Amino acids: CASSPQGQGNYG. The whole CDR3 is CASSPQGQGNYGYTF. J is TRBJ1-2 and V is TRBV18, with 10 bases matching TRBD1. The sequenced fragment ends 3 residues before the CDR3 boundary, so the rest is inferred from the germline J gene. Trimming took 1 base from V and 2 from J; bases not matched to a gene: 1. Germline values: CDR1 KGHSH, CDR2 LQKENI. The CDR3 is 15 residues long. Filled out from reference TRBV18 and TRBJ1-2, the complete variable domain reads NAGVMQNPRHLVRRRGQEARLRCSPMKGHSHVYWYRQLPEEGLKFMVYLQKENIIDESGMPKERFSAEFPKEGPSILRIQQVVRGDSAAYFCASSPQGQGNYGYTFGSGTRLTVV.

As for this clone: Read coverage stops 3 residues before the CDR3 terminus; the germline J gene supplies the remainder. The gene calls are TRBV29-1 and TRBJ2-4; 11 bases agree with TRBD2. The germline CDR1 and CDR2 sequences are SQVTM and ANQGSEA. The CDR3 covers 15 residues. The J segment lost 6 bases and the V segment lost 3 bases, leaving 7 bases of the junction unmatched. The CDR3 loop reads CSVDIGTSGSNIQYF. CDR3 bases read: TGCAGCGTTGACATTGGGACTAGCGGTTCAAACATT.

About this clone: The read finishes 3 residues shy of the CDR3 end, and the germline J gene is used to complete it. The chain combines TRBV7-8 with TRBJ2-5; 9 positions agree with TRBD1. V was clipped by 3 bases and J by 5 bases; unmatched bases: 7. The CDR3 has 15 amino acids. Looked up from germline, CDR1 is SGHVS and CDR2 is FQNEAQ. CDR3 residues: CASSFLQGASETQYF. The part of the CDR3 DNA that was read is TGTGCCAGCAGCTTCCTACAGGGGGCGTCTGAGACC. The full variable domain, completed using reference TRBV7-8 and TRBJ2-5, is GAGVSQSPRYKVAKRGQDVALRCDPISGHVSLFWYQQALGQGPEFLTYFQNEAQLDKSGLPSDRFFAERPEGSVSTLKIQRTQQEDSAVYLCASSFLQGASETQYFGPGTRLLVL.

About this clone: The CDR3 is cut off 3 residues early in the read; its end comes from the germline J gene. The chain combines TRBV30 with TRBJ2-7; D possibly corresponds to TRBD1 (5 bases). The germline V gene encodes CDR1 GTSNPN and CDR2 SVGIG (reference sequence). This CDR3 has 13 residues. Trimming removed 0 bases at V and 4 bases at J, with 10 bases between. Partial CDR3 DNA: TGTGCCTGGAGTGTCAGGGAACTATACGAG. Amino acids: CAWSVRELYE. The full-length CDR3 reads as CAWSVRELYEQYF.

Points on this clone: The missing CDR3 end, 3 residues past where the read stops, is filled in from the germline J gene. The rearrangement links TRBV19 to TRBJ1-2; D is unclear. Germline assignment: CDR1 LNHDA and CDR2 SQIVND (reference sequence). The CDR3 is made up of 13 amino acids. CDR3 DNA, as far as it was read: TGTGCCAGTAGTATTCGGCTAGTCTACGAC. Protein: CASSIRLVYD. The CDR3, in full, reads CASSIRLVYDYTF.

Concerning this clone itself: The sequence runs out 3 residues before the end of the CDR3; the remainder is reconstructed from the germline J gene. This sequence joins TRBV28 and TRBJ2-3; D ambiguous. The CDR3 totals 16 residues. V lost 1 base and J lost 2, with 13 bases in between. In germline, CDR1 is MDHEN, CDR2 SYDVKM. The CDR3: CASSLLSRLNTDTQYF. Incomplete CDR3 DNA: TGTGCCAGCAGTTTATTGTCCAGGCTGAACACAGATACG.

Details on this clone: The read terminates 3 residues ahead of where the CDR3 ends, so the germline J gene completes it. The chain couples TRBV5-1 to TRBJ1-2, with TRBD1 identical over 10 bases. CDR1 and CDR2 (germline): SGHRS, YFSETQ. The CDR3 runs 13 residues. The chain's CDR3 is CASSVDRGKGYTF. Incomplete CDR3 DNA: TGCGCCAGCAGCGTGGACAGGGGGAAAGGC.

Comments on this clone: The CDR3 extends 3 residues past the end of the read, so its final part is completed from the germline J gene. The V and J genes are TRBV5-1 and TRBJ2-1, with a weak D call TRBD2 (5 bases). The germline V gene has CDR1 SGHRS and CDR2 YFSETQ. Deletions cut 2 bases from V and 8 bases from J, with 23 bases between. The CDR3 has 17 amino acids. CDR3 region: CASSLVYMGGSGDEQFF. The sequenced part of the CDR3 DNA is TGCGCCAGCAGCTTAGTTTATATGGGCGGGTCCGGCGATGAG.

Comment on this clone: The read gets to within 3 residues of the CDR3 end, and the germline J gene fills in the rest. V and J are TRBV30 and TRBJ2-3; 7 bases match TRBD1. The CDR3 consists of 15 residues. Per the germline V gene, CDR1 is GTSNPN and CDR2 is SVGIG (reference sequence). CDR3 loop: CAWNYRGFSNQPQYF. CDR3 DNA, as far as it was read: TGTGCCTGGAATTACAGGGGTTTTAGCAATCAGCCG.